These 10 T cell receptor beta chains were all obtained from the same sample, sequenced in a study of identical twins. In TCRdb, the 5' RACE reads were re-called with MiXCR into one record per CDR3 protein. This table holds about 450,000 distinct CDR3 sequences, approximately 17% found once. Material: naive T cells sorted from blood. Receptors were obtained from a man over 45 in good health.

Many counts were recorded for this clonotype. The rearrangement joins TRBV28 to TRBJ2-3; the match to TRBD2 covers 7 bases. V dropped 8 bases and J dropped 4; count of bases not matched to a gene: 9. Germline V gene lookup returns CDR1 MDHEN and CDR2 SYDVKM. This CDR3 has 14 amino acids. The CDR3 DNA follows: TGTGCCAGCGGCCATGGAGGGAGGGCAGATACGCAGTATTTT. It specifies CASGHGGRADTQYF. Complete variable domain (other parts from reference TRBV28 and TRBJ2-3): DVKVTQSSRYLVKRTGEKVFLECVQDMDHENMFWYRQDPGLGLRLIYFSYDVKMKEKGDIPEGYSVSREKKERFSLILESASTNQTSMYLCASGHGGRADTQYFGPGTRLTVL.

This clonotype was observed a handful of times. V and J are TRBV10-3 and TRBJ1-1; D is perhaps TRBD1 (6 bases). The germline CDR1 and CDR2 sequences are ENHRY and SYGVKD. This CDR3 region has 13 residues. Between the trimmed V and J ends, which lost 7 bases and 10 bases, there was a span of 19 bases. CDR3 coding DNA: TGTGCCATCAAAAGAGAACAGGGCGCCGGAGCTTTCTTT. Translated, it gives CAIKREQGAGAFF.

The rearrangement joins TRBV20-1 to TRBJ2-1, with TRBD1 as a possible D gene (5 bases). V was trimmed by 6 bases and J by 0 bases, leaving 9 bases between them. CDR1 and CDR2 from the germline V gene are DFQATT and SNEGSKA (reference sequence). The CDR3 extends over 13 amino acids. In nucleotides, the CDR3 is TGCAGTGCACCCAGGGTCTCCTACAATGAGCAGTTCTTC. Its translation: CSAPRVSYNEQFF.

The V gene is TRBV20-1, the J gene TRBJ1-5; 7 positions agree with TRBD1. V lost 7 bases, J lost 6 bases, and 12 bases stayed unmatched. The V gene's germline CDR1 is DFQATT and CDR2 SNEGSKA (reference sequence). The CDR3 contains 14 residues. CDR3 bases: TGCAGTGTTAAGCGGGGACAGCAAGCTCAGCCCCAGCATTTT. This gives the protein CSVKRGQQAQPQHF.

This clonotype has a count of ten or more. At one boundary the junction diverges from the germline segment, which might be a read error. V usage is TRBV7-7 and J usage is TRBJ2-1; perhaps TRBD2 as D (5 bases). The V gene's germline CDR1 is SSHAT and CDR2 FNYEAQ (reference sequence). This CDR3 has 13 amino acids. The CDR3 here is CASSLAPREEQFF. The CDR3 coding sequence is TGTGCTAGCAGCTTAGCGCCGCGAGAAGAGCAGTTCTTC. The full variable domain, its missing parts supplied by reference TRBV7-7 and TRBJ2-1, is GAGVSQSPRYKVTKRGQDVTLRCDPISSHATLYWYQQALGQGPEFLTYFNYEAQPDKSGLPSDRFSAERPEGSISTLTIQRTEQRDSAMYRCASSLAPREEQFFGPGTRLTVL.

The CDR3 loop is CSDRTGTDYNEQFF. For the CDR3, the DNA is TGCAGTGACAGAACCGGGACTGACTACAATGAGCAGTTCTTC. The chain links TRBV20-1 to TRBJ2-1; D is possibly TRBD2 (6 bases). V was clipped by 7 bases and J by 3 bases, with 16 bases between them. The CDR3 loop spans 14 amino acids. CDR1 DFQATT and CDR2 SNEGSKA come from the germline V gene (reference sequence).

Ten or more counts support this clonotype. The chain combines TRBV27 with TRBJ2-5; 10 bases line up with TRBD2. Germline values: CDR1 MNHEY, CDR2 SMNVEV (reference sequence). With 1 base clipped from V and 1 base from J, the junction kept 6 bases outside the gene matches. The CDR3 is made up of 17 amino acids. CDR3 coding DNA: TGTGCCAGCAGTTTATTAGGAGCTAGCGGGAGCCAAGAGACCCAGTACTTC. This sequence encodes CASSLLGASGSQETQYF.

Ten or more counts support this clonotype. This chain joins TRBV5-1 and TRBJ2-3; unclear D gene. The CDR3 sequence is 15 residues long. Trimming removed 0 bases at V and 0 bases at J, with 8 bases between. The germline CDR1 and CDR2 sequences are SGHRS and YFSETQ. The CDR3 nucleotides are TGCGCCAGCAGCTTGGACGGGTATAGCACAGATACGCAGTATTTT. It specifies CASSLDGYSTDTQYF.

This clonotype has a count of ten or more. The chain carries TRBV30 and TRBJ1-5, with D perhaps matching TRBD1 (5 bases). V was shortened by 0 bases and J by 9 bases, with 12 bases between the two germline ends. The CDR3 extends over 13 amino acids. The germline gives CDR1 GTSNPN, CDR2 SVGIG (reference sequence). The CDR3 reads CAWSVTEGLPQHF. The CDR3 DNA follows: TGTGCCTGGAGTGTTACAGAGGGACTGCCCCAGCATTTT.

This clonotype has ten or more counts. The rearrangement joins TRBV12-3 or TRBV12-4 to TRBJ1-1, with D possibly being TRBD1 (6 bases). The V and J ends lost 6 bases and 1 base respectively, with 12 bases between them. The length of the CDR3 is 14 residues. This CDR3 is CASRVTGWNTEAFF. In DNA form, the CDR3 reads TGTGCCAGCAGGGTAACAGGGTGGAACACTGAAGCTTTCTTT.